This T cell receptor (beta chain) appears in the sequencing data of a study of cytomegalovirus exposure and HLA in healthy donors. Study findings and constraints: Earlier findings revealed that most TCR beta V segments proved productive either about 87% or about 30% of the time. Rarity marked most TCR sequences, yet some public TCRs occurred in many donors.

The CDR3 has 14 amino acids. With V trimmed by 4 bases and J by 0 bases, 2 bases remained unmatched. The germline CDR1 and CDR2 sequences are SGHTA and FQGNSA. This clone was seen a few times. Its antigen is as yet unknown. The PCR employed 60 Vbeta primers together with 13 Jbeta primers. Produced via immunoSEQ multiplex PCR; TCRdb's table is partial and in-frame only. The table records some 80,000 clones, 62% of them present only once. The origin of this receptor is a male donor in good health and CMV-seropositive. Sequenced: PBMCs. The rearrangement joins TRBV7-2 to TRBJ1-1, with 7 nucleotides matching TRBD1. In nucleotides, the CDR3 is TGTGCCAGCAGCTCGGGACAGATGAACACTGAAGCTTTCTTT. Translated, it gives CASSSGQMNTEAFF.